The 14 T cell receptor beta chains given below trace back to one sample, sequenced in a study of blood T cells in healthy people across ages. For the second PCR, which ran for about 7 to 11 cycles, a sample-barcoded 5' primer and a J-beta primer mix were used. MiXCR, applied by TCRdb to the 5' RACE reads, yields one record per CDR3 protein. Altogether hundreds of thousands of distinct CDR3 sequences are present, more than 40% being singletons, with the ten largest covering roughly 19%. The sequencing sample was made of blood. The receptors come from a man between 60 and 75 years old in good health.

This clonotype was detected only a few times. The chain joins TRBV6-2 or TRBV6-3 to TRBJ2-1, with 13 bases that match TRBD2. This CDR3 is built from 19 residues. The ends lost 5 bases at V and 2 bases at J; junction bases unmatched: 12. The V gene's germline CDR1 is MNHEY and CDR2 SVGEGT. In nucleotides, the CDR3 is TGTGCCAGCAGTGGGCCGGGACTAGCGGGGCTAGGGCCCTACAATGAGCAGTTCTTC. This gives the protein CASSGPGLAGLGPYNEQFF.

The table lists this clonotype with many counts. The genes are TRBV6-2 or TRBV6-3 and TRBJ2-7; 7 nucleotides line up with TRBD1. CDR1 MNHEY and CDR2 SVGEGT come from the germline V gene. J was trimmed by 3 bases and V by 5 bases; bases with no gene match: 4. This CDR3 comprises 13 residues. CDR3 bases: TGTGCCAGCAGTACCCGACAGGGCTACGAGCAGTACTTC. It translates to CASSTRQGYEQYF.

The V gene is TRBV20-1, the J gene TRBJ2-5, with 7 positions matching TRBD1. The CDR3 sequence is 14 residues long. The trim removed 0 bases at V and 6 bases at J, leaving 7 bases unmatched. Germline V CDR1 and CDR2: DFQATT, SNEGSKA (reference sequence). The CDR3 coding sequence is TGCAGTGCTAGAGAACAGGGGTTAGGAAAGACCCAGTACTTC. Translated, it gives CSAREQGLGKTQYF.

In its sample, this clonotype was seen once. V and J are TRBV6-5 and TRBJ1-2; TRBD1 agrees at 8 bases. Germline V gene data show CDR1 as MNHEY and CDR2 as SVGAGI. V trimming: 0 bases; J trimming: 3 bases; junction bases outside the gene matches: 6. The CDR3 loop spans 16 amino acids. Written as DNA, the CDR3 is TGTGCCAGCAGTTACTCCGCAGGGGGCGACGACTATGGCTACACCTTC. Translated, it gives CASSYSAGGDDYGYTF.

The J gene is TRBJ2-5, the V gene TRBV2, with TRBD2 matching 11 bases. Matching the DNA end better, TRBJ2-1 makes the J call doubtful. The CDR3 has 16 amino acids. The germline CDR1 and CDR2 sequences are SNHLY and FYNNEI. The CDR3 sequence is CASSEVRLAGQETQFF. The CDR3 DNA reads TGTGCCAGCAGTGAAGTCCGACTAGCGGGGCAAGAGACCCAGTTCTTC.

The chain links TRBV3-1 to TRBJ2-1, with a tentative D call TRBD2 (5 bases). Trimming shortened V by 1 base and J by 2 bases, and 9 bases separated the two germline ends. Germline V lookup: CDR1 LGHDT, CDR2 YNNKEL (reference sequence). The CDR3 length is 15 residues. CDR3 loop: CASSQGGFAYNEQFF. In nucleotides, the CDR3 is TGTGCCAGCAGCCAAGGAGGGTTTGCCTACAATGAGCAGTTCTTC.

In this sample, this clonotype turned up once. The genes are TRBV5-6 and TRBJ2-3; D possibly uses TRBD1 or TRBD2 (5 bases each). Germline CDR1 is SGHDT and CDR2 is YYEEEE. Trimming left V 4 bases short and J 2 bases short, with 11 bases between. This CDR3 has 14 residues. In DNA form, the CDR3 reads TGTGCCAGCAGCACGGGACGGCCCACAGATACGCAGTATTTT. It is translated as CASSTGRPTDTQYF.

This clonotype turned up a few times. This rearrangement joins TRBV24-1 to TRBJ2-5, with D possibly called TRBD1 or TRBD2 (5 bases each). The V gene lost 2 bases and the J gene lost 5 bases, with 8 bases spanning the gap. The CDR3 length is 13 residues. Per germline, CDR1 KGHDR and CDR2 SFDVKD. The DNA of the CDR3 is TGTGCCACCAGTGATTCCCGGGACGAGACCCAGTACTTC. It yields the protein CATSDSRDETQYF.

The gene calls are TRBV5-1 and TRBJ2-5, with 7 bases identical to TRBD2. Unmatched junction bases numbered 6, after V lost 3 bases and J lost 1 base. Germline CDR1 reads SGHRS; CDR2 reads YFSETQ. This CDR3 has 15 amino acids. Written as DNA, the CDR3 is TGCGCCAGCAGCTCACGGGGGGAAAGCCAAGAGACCCAGTACTTC. Encoded protein: CASSSRGESQETQYF.

The rearrangement uses TRBV29-1 and TRBJ2-1, with D hard to call. The J call may be incorrect, as the DNA end agrees better with TRBJ2-7. Germline V CDR1 and CDR2: SQVTM, ANQGSEA. This CDR3 region has 14 residues. The CDR3 nucleotides read TGCAGCGTTATATTCCGGAGCTCCTACAATGAGCAGTACTTC. Protein: CSVIFRSSYNEQYF.

This clonotype has only a few counts. This sequence joins TRBV20-1 and TRBJ2-3; 10 bases agree with TRBD2. V dropped 5 bases and J dropped 2; count of bases not matched to a gene: 10. The CDR3 has 16 amino acids. CDR1 DFQATT and CDR2 SNEGSKA come from the germline V gene (reference sequence). The CDR3 coding sequence is TGCAGTGCTCCCCGGTCCACTAGCGGGGTCACAGATACGCAGTATTTT. This gives the protein CSAPRSTSGVTDTQYF.

This clonotype was seen more than once but under ten times. The chain joins TRBV6-2 or TRBV6-3 to TRBJ2-3, with 8 bases identical to TRBD2. V was pared by 8 bases and J by 0 bases, with 10 bases of the junction left unmatched. This CDR3 comprises 16 residues. Germline V gives CDR1 MNHEY, CDR2 SVGEGT. DNA of the CDR3: TGTGCCAGCTCGGGAGGGGCGTTAGCTAGCACAGATACGCAGTATTTT. This gives the protein CASSGGALASTDTQYF.

This clonotype was observed a single time. This chain links TRBV20-1 with TRBJ2-7; 12 nucleotides align to TRBD2. Trimming took 1 base from V and 7 from J; bases not matched to a gene: 14. The CDR3 runs 17 residues. Germline V CDR1 and CDR2: DFQATT, SNEGSKA (reference sequence). For the CDR3, the DNA is TGCAGTGCTAGAGCCCTTAGGACTAGCGGGGCCTTCGGGGAGCAGTACTTC. It is translated as CSARALRTSGAFGEQYF.

This clonotype appeared once. A much larger clone lies a single base off, so this may be a read error. This chain joins TRBV6-2 or TRBV6-3 and TRBJ2-1, with D hard to call. CDR1 MNHEY and CDR2 SVGEGT come from the germline V gene. V gave up 6 bases and J gave up 10 bases, with 13 bases separating them. This CDR3 comprises 12 residues. As DNA, the CDR3 is TGTGCCAGCAGGCTCATCCTGGGGGAGCAGTTCTTC. It specifies CASRLILGEQFF.